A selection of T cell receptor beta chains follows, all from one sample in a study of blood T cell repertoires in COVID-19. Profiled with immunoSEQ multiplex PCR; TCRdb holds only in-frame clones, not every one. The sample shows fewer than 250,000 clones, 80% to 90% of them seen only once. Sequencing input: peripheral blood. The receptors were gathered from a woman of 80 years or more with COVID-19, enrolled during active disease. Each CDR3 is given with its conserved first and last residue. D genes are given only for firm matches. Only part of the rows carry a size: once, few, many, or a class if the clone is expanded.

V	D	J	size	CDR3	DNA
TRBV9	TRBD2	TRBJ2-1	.	CASSKLAVFGGYNEQFF	TGTGCCAGCAGTAAGCTAGCGGTATTCGGGGGGTACAATGAGCAGTTCTTC
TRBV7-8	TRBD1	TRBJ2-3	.	CASSWGQAGADTQYF	TGTGCCAGCAGCTGGGGACAGGCCGGGGCAGATACGCAGTATTTT
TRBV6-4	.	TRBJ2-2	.	CASSDTDRATGELFF	TGTGCCAGCAGTGACACGGACAGAGCCACCGGGGAGCTGTTTTTT
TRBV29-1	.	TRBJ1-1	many	CSVQPATEAFF	TGCAGCGTTCAACCCGCGACTGAAGCTTTCTTT
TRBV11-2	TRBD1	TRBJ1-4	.	CASSPTGQGGEKLFF	TGTGCCAGCAGCCCAACCGGACAGGGCGGCGAAAAACTGTTTTTT
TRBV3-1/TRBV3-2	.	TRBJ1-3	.	CASSARGSSGNTIYF	TGTGCCAGCAGCGCCAGGGGCTCTTCTGGAAACACCATATATTTT
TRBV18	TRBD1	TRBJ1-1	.	CASSPAQGVAEAFF	TGTGCCAGCTCACCGGCACAGGGGGTGGCTGAAGCTTTCTTT
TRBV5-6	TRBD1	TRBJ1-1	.	CASSRGDRNTEAFF	TGTGCCAGCAGCAGAGGGGACAGGAACACTGAAGCTTTCTTT
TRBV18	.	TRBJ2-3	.	CASSLLETDTQYF	TGTGCCAGCTCACTTCTAGAGACAGATACGCAGTATTTT
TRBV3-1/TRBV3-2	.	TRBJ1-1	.	CASSRQANTEAFF	TGTGCCAGCAGTCGACAGGCGAACACTGAAGCTTTCTTT
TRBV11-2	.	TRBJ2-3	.	CASSFDRFTDTQYF	TGTGCCAGCAGCTTCGACAGGTTTACAGATACGCAGTATTTT
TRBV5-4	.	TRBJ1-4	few	CASSLGGSGYEKLFF	TGTGCCAGCAGCTTGGGCGGCAGCGGATATGAAAAACTGTTTTTT
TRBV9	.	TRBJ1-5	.	CASSVGGTDSNQPQHF	TGTGCCAGCAGCGTAGGCGGGACGGATAGCAATCAGCCCCAGCATTTT
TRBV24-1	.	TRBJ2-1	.	CATSDSDRGVAFEQFF	TGTGCCACCAGTGACTCGGACAGAGGGGTGGCATTCGAGCAGTTCTTC
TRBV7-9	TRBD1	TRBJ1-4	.	CASSSSTGIFEKLFF	TGTGCCAGCAGCTCATCGACAGGGATATTTGAAAAACTGTTTTTT
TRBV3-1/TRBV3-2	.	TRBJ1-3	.	CASSQSLGAKRSGNTIYF	TGTGCCAGCAGCCAATCCCTTGGGGCTAAGCGCTCTGGAAACACCATATATTTT
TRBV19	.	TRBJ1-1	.	CASSRQFDTEAFF	TGTGCCAGTAGTAGACAGTTCGACACTGAAGCTTTCTTT
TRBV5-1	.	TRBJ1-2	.	CASSNPTASGYTF	TGCGCCAGCAGCAATCCGACAGCCTCTGGCTACACCTTC
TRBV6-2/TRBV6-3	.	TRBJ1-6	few	CASSGMTGSYNSPLHF	TGTGCCAGCAGTGGGATGACAGGCTCCTATAATTCACCCCTCCACTTT
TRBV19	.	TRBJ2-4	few	CASSHSVLPGVPPFIAKNIQYF	TGTGCCAGTAGTCATTCTGTTCTTCCGGGAGTCCCCCCATTTATAGCCAAAAACATTCAGTACTTC
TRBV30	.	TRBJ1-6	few	CAFGLSPLHF	TGTGCCTTTGGACTTTCACCCCTCCACTTT
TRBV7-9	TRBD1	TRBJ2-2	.	CASNKPGTGRAGELFF	TGTGCCAGCAATAAACCCGGGACAGGGAGAGCCGGGGAGCTGTTTTTT
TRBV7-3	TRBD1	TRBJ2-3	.	CASSSGTGGYTQYF	TGTGCCAGCAGCAGCGGGACAGGGGGGTATACGCAGTATTTT
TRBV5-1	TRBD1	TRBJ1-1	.	CASSLSGQGAGEAFF	TGCGCCAGCAGCTTGTCGGGACAGGGGGCAGGCGAAGCTTTCTTT